One sample yielded the 14 T cell receptor beta chains listed below, sequenced in a study of vaccination and CD4 T cells after COVID-19. Sequencing of DNA taken from cultured CD4+ T cells relied on the Oncomine TCR Beta short-read assay. TCRdb passed the PCR reads through MiXCR, listing each CDR3 protein once. The sample has about 26,000 distinct CDR3 sequences, around 41% seen once. No antigen has been identified for these receptors. The time point: late sampling 161 to 241 days after vaccination in three convalescent patients. Sample treatment: roughly 10-day PBMC culture with coronavirus spike peptide pools or control peptides (ViraFEST assay). The sequencing here drew on CD4+ T cells from blood, cultured in vitro, taken about 7 months after SARS-CoV-2 vaccination. These TCRs come from a human donor who had recovered from COVID-19.

This clonotype was seen just once. V gene TRBV19 combines with J gene TRBJ2-1, with a weak D call TRBD1 (5 bases). The germline V gene encodes CDR1 LNHDA and CDR2 SQIVND (reference sequence). Trimming stripped 1 base from V and 8 bases from J, with 18 bases between. The CDR3 covers 16 residues. As DNA, the CDR3 is TGTGCCAGTAGTATAGGTAATCCCGGCCGCAGGGATGAGCAGTTCTTC. Amino acid sequence: CASSIGNPGRRDEQFF.

The chain joins TRBV7-2 to TRBJ1-1; TRBD1 matches at 7 bases. CDR1 is SGHTA, CDR2 FQGNSA, per germline. V shed 4 bases, J shed 4 bases, and the junction held 9 bases outside the gene matches. CDR3 length: 15 amino acids. The CDR3 loop is CASSSRQGFGTEAFF. CDR3 nucleotides: TGTGCCAGCAGCTCAAGACAGGGTTTCGGCACTGAAGCTTTCTTT.

This sequence joins TRBV5-4 and TRBJ2-7; 7 nucleotides line up with TRBD1. The CDR3 loop spans 14 amino acids. Looked up from germline, CDR1 is SGHNT and CDR2 is YYREEE (reference sequence). The J segment lost 0 bases and the V segment lost 6 bases, leaving 6 bases of the junction unmatched. As DNA, the CDR3 is TGTGCCAGCAACAGGGACAGTCACTCCTACGAGCAGTACTTC. This translates into CASNRDSHSYEQYF.

The chain recombines TRBV20-1 with TRBJ2-3, with D possibly matching TRBD1 (6 bases). Germline V CDR1 and CDR2: DFQATT, SNEGSKA (reference sequence). CDR3 length: 14 residues. The V and J ends lost 4 bases and 2 bases respectively, with 13 bases between them. CDR3 DNA: TGCAGTGCTATCTACAGGGCCTTCACAGATACGCAGTATTTT. Residues: CSAIYRAFTDTQYF.

The sample holds one count of this clonotype. The V and J genes are TRBV7-9 and TRBJ2-3, with 13 bases identical to TRBD2. Germline values: CDR1 SEHNR, CDR2 FQNEAQ (reference sequence). J lost 2 bases, V lost 6 bases, and 2 bases had no gene match. This CDR3 is 15 amino acids long. CDR3 nucleotide sequence: TGTGCCAGCAGGGGACTAGCGGGATACACAGATACGCAGTATTTT. It codes for CASRGLAGYTDTQYF.

The chain employs TRBV28 and TRBJ2-1, with 13 nucleotides matching TRBD2. The CDR3 contains 15 residues. The V segment lost 6 bases and the J segment 8 bases; nucleotides outside the gene matches: 7. The germline gives CDR1 MDHEN, CDR2 SYDVKM. The CDR3 is CASSETSGRADEQFF. Here the CDR3 DNA reads TGTGCCAGCAGCGAAACTAGCGGGAGGGCCGATGAGCAGTTCTTC.

The V call is TRBV27, the J call TRBJ2-6; 7 bases are shared with TRBD1. Germline lookup yields CDR1 MNHEY and CDR2 SMNVEV (reference sequence). The CDR3 is 18 amino acids. Trimming cost V 5 bases and J 0 bases; bases outside gene matches: 10. CDR3 loop: CASSLRGTVHSGANVLTF. The CDR3 DNA is TGTGCCAGCAGTCTAAGGGGGACAGTTCACTCTGGGGCCAACGTCCTGACTTTC.

V is TRBV6-1 and J is TRBJ2-1; unclear D gene. The CDR3 runs 11 residues. Trimming cost V 5 bases and J 5 bases, with 4 bases left between them. Germline V gene lookup returns CDR1 MNHNS and CDR2 SASEGT. The CDR3 sequence: CASSNDNEQFF. The CDR3, as DNA: TGTGCCAGCAGTAATGACAATGAGCAGTTCTTC.

The chain has TRBV19 and TRBJ2-3; 9 bases fit TRBD2. V lost 3 bases to trimming and J lost 4 bases; unmatched junction nucleotides: 5. This CDR3 comprises 15 residues. Germline V CDR1 and CDR2: LNHDA, SQIVND (reference sequence). The DNA of the CDR3 is TGTGCCAGTAGTATGCGGGAGGGCCTGTCAGATACGCAGTATTTT. Encoded protein: CASSMREGLSDTQYF.

The CDR3 sequence is CSARPGQGPNQPQHF. CDR3 DNA sequence: TGCAGTGCCAGGCCGGGACAGGGGCCAAATCAGCCCCAGCATTTT. The V and J genes are TRBV20-1 and TRBJ1-5; TRBD1 matches at 10 bases. Germline CDR1 is DFQATT and CDR2 is SNEGSKA (reference sequence). J gave up 4 bases and V 6 bases, and 9 bases lay outside the gene matches. There are 15 residues in the CDR3.

In this sample, this clonotype turned up a few times. The chain uses TRBV2 and TRBJ2-7, with a tentative D call TRBD1 (6 bases). The CDR3 loop spans 11 amino acids. Germline V gene lookup returns CDR1 SNHLY and CDR2 FYNNEI. V was clipped by 6 bases and J by 4 bases, with 7 bases between them. The CDR3 spells CASSTGYEQYF. CDR3 DNA: TGTGCCAGCAGCACAGGGTACGAGCAGTACTTC.

V is TRBV2 and J is TRBJ1-1; no clear D gene. The CDR3 totals 13 residues. Germline lookup yields CDR1 SNHLY and CDR2 FYNNEI. Between the trimmed V and J ends, which lost 4 bases and 2 bases, there was a span of 8 bases. Here the CDR3 DNA reads TGTGCCAGCAGTGCGGAGGGCAACACTGAAGCTTTCTTT. Translated: CASSAEGNTEAFF. Full variable domain (missing parts from reference TRBV2 and TRBJ1-1): EPEVTQTPSHQVTQMGQEVILRCVPISNHLYFYWYRQILGQKVEFLVSFYNNEISEKSEIFDDQFSVERPDGSNFTLKIRSTKLEDSAMYFCASSAEGNTEAFFGQGTRLTVV.

The chain couples TRBV6-2 or TRBV6-3 to TRBJ1-2; perhaps TRBD1 as D (5 bases). With 8 bases removed from V and 7 bases from J, the gap between germline ends came to 14 bases. There are 12 residues in the CDR3. Germline CDR1 and CDR2: MNHEY and SVGEGT. CDR3 residues: CASAATGVGYTF. The CDR3, as DNA: TGTGCCAGCGCAGCTACAGGAGTTGGCTACACCTTC.

This clonotype was recorded a few times. The chain combines TRBV7-3 with TRBJ2-6; no clear D. Per germline, CDR1 SGHTA and CDR2 FQGTGA. Trimming removed 2 bases at V and 0 bases at J, with 5 bases between. The CDR3 loop spans 15 amino acids. The CDR3 is CASSLFLSGANVLTF. The DNA of the CDR3 is TGTGCCAGCAGCTTATTTCTCTCTGGGGCCAACGTCCTGACTTTC.